This T cell receptor (beta chain) is from a study of T cell responses to AZD1222 COVID-19 vaccine. CDR3 length: 13 residues. Trimming took 6 bases from V and 5 from J; bases not matched to a gene: 6. Germline loops: CDR1 LNHDA, CDR2 SQIVND (reference sequence). The assay was immunoSEQ multiplex PCR, and TCRdb's table has in-frame clones only and misses some. The repertoire consists of 150,000 to 190,000 clones, with approximately 90% occurring once and the leading ten covering approximately 1.5%. Sequences were derived from peripheral blood, sampled 28 days after the second AZD1222 dose. This receptor was identified in an adult who received the AZD1222 COVID-19 vaccine. V is TRBV19 and J is TRBJ2-5; TRBD2 matches at 7 bases. CDR3 nucleotide sequence: TGTGCCAGTAGACGTCTGGGGGGGGAGACCCAGTACTTC. Encoded protein: CASRRLGGETQYF.